This TCR beta chain comes out of a study of OX40 agonist ivuxolimab in advanced cancers. Across the study: Patients in the trial were receiving intravenous ivuxolimab every 2 weeks, at doses of 0.01 to 10 mg/kg. One patient with hepatocellular carcinoma and two with cutaneous melanoma, three in all, had partial responses.

Concerning this clone itself: Its antigen remains unknown.

Here immunoSEQ multiplex PCR was the method, and the copy in TCRdb shows in-frame clones only, minus some. The profile shows approximately 49,000 clones, roughly 80% of them singletons. Trimming took off 1 base at V and 8 bases at J, with 6 bases between the two ends. The germline V gene has CDR1 MGHRA and CDR2 YSYEKL. The CDR3 totals 12 residues. Study outcomes and limitations: Some nonresponders additionally presented with little normalized T-cell clonal expansion.

The starting material was CD4+ or CD8+ T cells sorted from blood, obtained in a trial of the OX40 agonist ivuxolimab. The chain combines TRBV4-1 with TRBJ2-1, with D perhaps TRBD2 (5 bases). This TCR was sampled from an adult with an advanced solid tumor such as melanoma, head and neck, liver or kidney cancer. The CDR3 DNA reads as TGCGCCAGCAGCCAAGTGCGGGATGAGCAGTTCTTC. Protein product: CASSQVRDEQFF.